This T cell receptor (beta chain) is drawn from a study of cytomegalovirus exposure and HLA in healthy donors. Study observations and caveats: One later analysis, an examination of the roughly 130 validation repertoires, found that first-cohort TCR clusters tended to co-occur in them.

The CDR3 length is 15 residues. V dropped 4 bases and J dropped 6; count of bases not matched to a gene: 10. Germline V CDR1 and CDR2: SGHNT, YYREEE (reference sequence). Turning to this clone: The antigen is undetermined.

Repertoires were generated with immunoSEQ multiplex PCR, while TCRdb's copy carries only in-frame clones and drops some. The sample includes 150,000 to 200,000 clones, about 88% seen only once; the top ten take 2.5% to 3%. J is TRBJ2-1 and V is TRBV5-4; 7 bases agree with TRBD1. The clonotype originates from a man aged 18-30 years in good health and CMV-seronegative. The sequenced sample was PBMCs. This chain's CDR3 is CASSRRDSVFNEQFF. For the CDR3, the DNA is TGTGCCAGCAGCCGCCGGGACAGCGTATTCAATGAGCAGTTCTTC.